The next 17 T cell receptor beta chains were all read from a single sample in a study of T cell responses to AZD1222 COVID-19 vaccine. This table comes from immunoSEQ multiplex PCR, and its TCRdb copy is limited to in-frame clones, with some not included. The table has 250,000 to 300,000 clones, roughly 93% seen once. The sequencing here drew on peripheral blood, taken 28 days after the second AZD1222 dose. The receptors were gathered from an adult who received the AZD1222 COVID-19 vaccine.

The V call is TRBV5-1, the J call TRBJ2-7; no reliable D call. V lost 0 bases and J 5 bases, leaving 0 bases between the germline ends. Looked up from germline, CDR1 is SGHRS and CDR2 is YFSETQ. The CDR3 sequence is 10 residues long. The CDR3 nucleotides read TGCGCCAGCAGCTTGGACGAGCAGTACTTC. It encodes CASSLDEQYF. The variable domain in full, with the rest retrieved from reference TRBV5-1 and TRBJ2-7, is KAGVTQTPRYLIKTRGQQVTLSCSPISGHRSVSWYQQTPGQGLQFLFEYFSETQRNKGNFPGRFSGRQFSNSRSEMNVSTLELGDSALYLCASSLDEQYFGPGTRLTVT.

The CDR3 nucleotides are TGTGCTTCGGAGGGCGGTATCCCCTACGAGCAGTACTTC. This sequence encodes CASEGGIPYEQYF. This chain links TRBV6-5 with TRBJ2-7, with TRBD2 as a possible D gene (6 bases). Germline CDR1 is MNHEY and CDR2 is SVGAGI. CDR3 length equals 13 residues.

The V call is TRBV24-1, the J call TRBJ2-1; D unresolved. CDR1 is KGHDR, CDR2 SFDVKD, per germline. V lost 6 bases and J lost 6, with 8 bases in between. This CDR3 is 12 amino acids long. The CDR3 here is CATSYRTNEQFF. The CDR3 DNA reads TGTGCCACCAGTTACCGGACCAATGAGCAGTTCTTC.

The J gene is TRBJ2-7, the V gene TRBV4-2; 7 bases agree with TRBD1. Germline assignment: CDR1 LGHNA and CDR2 YNFKEQ. V was clipped by 1 base and J by 1 base; unmatched bases: 4. There are 15 residues in the CDR3. CDR3 nucleotides: TGTGCCAGCAGCCAAGCGGGACAGTCGTCCTACGAGCAGTACTTC. Amino acid sequence: CASSQAGQSSYEQYF.

This chain joins TRBV28 and TRBJ2-7; a possible D gene is TRBD1 (6 bases). Between the trimmed V and J ends, which lost 3 bases and 4 bases, there was a span of 22 bases. The CDR3 spans 17 residues. Germline CDR1 MDHEN, CDR2 SYDVKM. CDR3 DNA sequence: TGTGCCAGCAGTTTGGGGCCACTGACAGGCCTAAGGTACGAGCAGTACTTC. It yields the protein CASSLGPLTGLRYEQYF.

This clone showed up just once. The DNA for the CDR3 is TGTGCCAGCAGCTTGGCGGGAGTGGGGGATACGCAGTATTTT. It yields the protein CASSLAGVGDTQYF. The J gene is TRBJ2-3, the V gene TRBV7-9; 7 bases map to TRBD2. CDR3 length: 14 amino acids. Germline V gives CDR1 SEHNR, CDR2 FQNEAQ (reference sequence). J lost 6 bases, V lost 3 bases, and 6 bases had no gene match.

This clone was seen a handful of times. The V gene is TRBV6-2 or TRBV6-3, the J gene TRBJ1-1; tentatively, D is TRBD1 (5 bases). The V gene's germline CDR1 is MNHEY and CDR2 SVGEGT. V was trimmed by 5 bases and J by 1 base, leaving 17 bases between them. CDR3 length: 16 residues. The DNA for the CDR3 is TGTGCCAGCAGTCCCTGGGGCAGGCAAGAGAACACTGAAGCTTTCTTT. It translates to CASSPWGRQENTEAFF.

The chain recombines TRBV2 with TRBJ2-7; possibly TRBD2 for D (6 bases). Germline lookup yields CDR1 SNHLY and CDR2 FYNNEI. CDR3 length equals 15 residues. V was trimmed by 8 bases and J by 0 bases, leaving 17 bases between them. The CDR3 DNA follows: TGTGCCAGCCACGGATGGCGGGGCTTCTCCTACGAGCAGTACTTC. Its protein product is CASHGWRGFSYEQYF. Complete variable domain (other parts from reference TRBV2 and TRBJ2-7): EPEVTQTPSHQVTQMGQEVILRCVPISNHLYFYWYRQILGQKVEFLVSFYNNEISEKSEIFDDQFSVERPDGSNFTLKIRSTKLEDSAMYFCASHGWRGFSYEQYFGPGTRLTVT.

This chain joins TRBV7-9 and TRBJ1-4; no clear D gene. V lost 8 bases, J lost 5 bases, and 18 bases lay in between. The CDR3 spans 15 residues. CDR1 is SEHNR and CDR2 is FQNEAQ in the germline V gene (reference sequence). The CDR3 DNA follows: TGTGCCAGCCAACACCTAGGGCGGGAAAATGAAAAACTGTTTTTT. Translating it yields CASQHLGRENEKLFF.

The chain recombines TRBV5-1 with TRBJ2-5; D is perhaps TRBD1 (5 bases). Germline V gives CDR1 SGHRS, CDR2 YFSETQ. The germline V and J ends were trimmed by 0 bases and 3 bases, with 6 bases remaining between them. The CDR3 is 13 amino acids. CDR3 region: CASSLATEETQYF. CDR3 in DNA: TGCGCCAGCAGCTTGGCGACAGAAGAGACCCAGTACTTC.

CDR3 DNA: TGTGCCAGCAGTGAAATGGGACAGGCCGTGGGTGGCTACACCTTC. Translated: CASSEMGQAVGGYTF. This rearrangement joins TRBV6-1 to TRBJ1-2, with 8 bases aligning to TRBD1. The CDR3 contains 15 residues. Germline V lookup: CDR1 MNHNS, CDR2 SASEGT. With 2 bases clipped from V and 7 bases from J, the junction kept 9 bases outside the gene matches.

V usage is TRBV1 and J usage is TRBJ2-7; the table calls TRBD2, which could not be checked here. TRBV1 has pseudogene status. CDR3 size: 20 residues. The CDR3, as DNA: TGCACCAGCAGCCAAGATCGAAAGGGACTAGCGGGGCCCAGCTCCTACGAGCAGTACTTC. Translation: CTSSQDRKGLAGPSSYEQYF.

V and J are TRBV6-1 and TRBJ1-3, with unresolved D. The CDR3 loop spans 16 amino acids. CDR1 and CDR2 (germline): MNHNS, SASEGT. The ends were cut back, 0 bases at V and 0 bases at J, with 9 bases in the middle. DNA of the CDR3: TGTGCCAGCAGTGAAGCGCACAGCCACTCTGGAAACACCATATATTTT. It specifies CASSEAHSHSGNTIYF.

This clone showed up just once. CDR3 amino acids: CASSPGGDNVYTIYF. The DNA of the CDR3 is TGTGCCAGCAGTCCTGGGGGGGACAACGTTTACACCATATATTTT. The V gene is TRBV28, the J gene TRBJ1-3; tentatively, D is TRBD1 (6 bases). The CDR3 length is 15 residues. Trimming stripped 5 bases from V and 8 bases from J, with 19 bases between. Germline V gene lookup returns CDR1 MDHEN and CDR2 SYDVKM.

This chain uses TRBV7-2 with TRBJ1-1; 7 bases are shared with TRBD1. The germline V gene encodes CDR1 SGHTA and CDR2 FQGNSA. This CDR3 has 14 amino acids. Trimming removed 5 bases from V and 1 base from J; junction bases left unmatched: 4. As DNA, the CDR3 is TGTGCCAGCAGCCAGGGACAGAGGAACACTGAAGCTTTCTTT. This translates into CASSQGQRNTEAFF.

The genes are TRBV6-6 and TRBJ2-7; the D call may be TRBD1 or TRBD2 (5 bases each). This CDR3 has 14 amino acids. The germline gives CDR1 MNHNY, CDR2 SVGAGI (reference sequence). V gave up 6 bases and J gave up 2 bases, with 14 bases separating them. In DNA, the CDR3 is TGTGCCAGCAGACTCGGGGCAGACACCTACGAGCAGTACTTC. It codes for CASRLGADTYEQYF.

The chain has TRBV28 and TRBJ2-1; D tentatively reads TRBD1 or TRBD2 (6 bases each). With 1 base removed from V and 2 bases from J, the gap between germline ends came to 12 bases. Germline loops: CDR1 MDHEN, CDR2 SYDVKM. This CDR3 region has 16 residues. In nucleotides, the CDR3 is TGTGCCAGCAGTTTATATCAGGGGAGGACCTACAATGAGCAGTTCTTC. This translates into CASSLYQGRTYNEQFF.